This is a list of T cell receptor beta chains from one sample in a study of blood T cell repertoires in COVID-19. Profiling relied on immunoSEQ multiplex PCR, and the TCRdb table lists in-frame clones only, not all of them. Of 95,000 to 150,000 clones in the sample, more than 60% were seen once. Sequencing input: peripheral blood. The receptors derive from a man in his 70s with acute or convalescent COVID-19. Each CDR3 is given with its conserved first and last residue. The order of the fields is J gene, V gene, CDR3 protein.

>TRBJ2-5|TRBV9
CASSFRPGLAGGPPQETQYF
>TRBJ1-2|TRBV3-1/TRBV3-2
CASSHGQVNYGYTF
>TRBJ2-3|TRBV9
CASSPRTGTDTQYF
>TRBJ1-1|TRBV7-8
CASSLAQGARNTEAFF
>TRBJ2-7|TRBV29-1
CSVLGARGPYEQYF
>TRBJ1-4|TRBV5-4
CASSPRHNEKLFF
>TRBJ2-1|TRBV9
CASSVGSGGYNEQFF
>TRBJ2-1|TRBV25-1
CASSALVAFNEQFF
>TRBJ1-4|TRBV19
CASHDTRQGGKLFF
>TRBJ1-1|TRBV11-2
CASSPSRTLTEAFF